These 19 T cell receptor beta chains share one sample of origin, sequenced in a study of immune characterization of retroperitoneal liposarcoma. TCRdb called the PCR reads again in MiXCR, with one record for every CDR3 protein. Of about 18,000 distinct CDR3 sequences in the sample, 37% were seen once. What was sequenced was blood. These receptors all come from a male donor with retroperitoneal liposarcoma.

The rearrangement links TRBV24-1 to TRBJ2-1; D is possibly TRBD1 (7 bases). Germline V gene data show CDR1 as KGHDR and CDR2 as SFDVKD. Trimming stripped 2 bases from V and 7 bases from J, with 17 bases between. The CDR3 spans 16 residues. CDR3 region: CATSDWDKGAGNEQFF. The CDR3 nucleotides are TGTGCCACCAGTGATTGGGACAAGGGGGCGGGGAATGAGCAGTTCTTC.

This clonotype was observed a few times. The chain combines TRBV6-1 with TRBJ2-1, with 7 positions matching TRBD1. V was pared by 4 bases and J by 5 bases, with 8 bases of the junction left unmatched. The germline gives CDR1 MNHNS, CDR2 SASEGT. This CDR3 has 15 amino acids. CDR3 sequence (DNA): TGTGCCAGCAGTGCCTACAGGGGTAACAACAATGAGCAGTTCTTC. Encoded protein: CASSAYRGNNNEQFF.

The chain links TRBV6-1 to TRBJ2-3, with a possible D match to TRBD1 (7 bases). V was shortened by 1 base and J by 4 bases, with 12 bases between the two germline ends. The CDR3 loop spans 15 amino acids. Per the germline V gene, CDR1 is MNHNS and CDR2 is SASEGT. Here the CDR3 reads CASSEEAGGPDTQYF. For the CDR3, the DNA is TGTGCCAGCAGTGAAGAGGCAGGGGGGCCAGATACGCAGTATTTT.

The chain combines TRBV7-2 with TRBJ1-4; D remains ambiguous. The germline V and J ends were trimmed by 2 bases and 0 bases, with 7 bases remaining between them. The CDR3 spans 15 residues. CDR1 and CDR2 from the germline V gene are SGHTA and FQGNSA. CDR3 DNA sequence: TGTGCCAGCAGCTTAACCGGGACAACTAATGAAAAACTGTTTTTT. It encodes CASSLTGTTNEKLFF.

This rearrangement joins TRBV6-1 to TRBJ2-1; D might be TRBD1 (6 bases). The CDR3 loop spans 16 amino acids. Between the trimmed V and J ends, which lost 0 bases and 13 bases, there was a span of 22 bases. Germline V gives CDR1 MNHNS, CDR2 SASEGT. This chain's CDR3 is CASSEALQGVGETQFF. Written as DNA, the CDR3 is TGTGCCAGCAGTGAAGCATTACAGGGAGTTGGAGAGACCCAGTTCTTC.

This clonotype was counted between two and nine times. The CDR3 is CASSSGGVWDEQFF. CDR3 DNA: TGTGCCAGCAGCTCCGGGGGGGTCTGGGATGAGCAGTTCTTC. This chain links TRBV27 with TRBJ2-1; 8 nucleotides agree with TRBD2. CDR3 length: 14 residues. V gave up 6 bases and J gave up 8 bases; unmatched junction bases: 9. Germline-derived CDR1 and CDR2 are MNHEY and SMNVEV (reference sequence).

There are a few counts of this clonotype. The genes are TRBV11-2 and TRBJ2-5; possibly TRBD2 for D (6 bases). V lost 4 bases to trimming and J lost 1 base, with 22 bases between them. Per the germline V gene, CDR1 is SGHAT and CDR2 is FQNNGV. There are 18 residues in the CDR3. CDR3 in amino acids: CASSSPSGFRETQETQYF. For the CDR3, the DNA is TGTGCCAGCAGCTCCCCCTCGGGGTTTCGGGAGACCCAAGAGACCCAGTACTTC. Based on the CDR3 plus reference TRBV11-2 and TRBJ2-5, the full variable domain is EAGVAQSPRYKIIEKRQSVAFWCNPISGHATLYWYQQILGQGPKLLIQFQNNGVVDDSQLPKDRFSAERLKGVDSTLKIQPAKLEDSAVYLCASSSPSGFRETQETQYFGPGTRLLVL.

The chain is built from TRBV12-3 or TRBV12-4 and TRBJ1-1, with TRBD1 matching over 7 bases. V gave up 5 bases and J gave up 3 bases; unmatched junction bases: 18. This CDR3 contains 18 residues. CDR3 sequence reads: CASSGIQGGNERYTEAFF. In DNA form, the CDR3 reads TGTGCCAGCAGTGGGATTCAGGGGGGAAATGAGAGGTACACTGAAGCTTTCTTT.

The CDR3 sequence is CASSESFQRYAQFF. The DNA of the CDR3 is TGTGCCAGCAGTGAAAGTTTCCAGCGCTATGCGCAGTTCTTC. The chain uses TRBV6-1 and TRBJ2-1; no reliable D call. Germline V CDR1 and CDR2: MNHNS, SASEGT. The V end lost 2 bases, the J end lost 12 bases, and 17 bases lay between the germline ends. The CDR3 loop spans 14 amino acids.

This clonotype was picked up a small number of times. The rearrangement joins TRBV7-9 to TRBJ1-1, with D uncertain. From germline, CDR1 is SEHNR and CDR2 FQNEAQ (reference sequence). V was trimmed by 5 bases and J by 1 base, leaving 11 bases between them. The CDR3 has 14 amino acids. The CDR3 reads CASSLPPGNTEAFF. CDR3 DNA: TGTGCCAGCAGCCTGCCCCCAGGGAACACTGAAGCTTTCTTT.

This clonotype was detected ten times or more. The rearrangement joins TRBV11-1 to TRBJ2-1, with a tentative D call TRBD2 (5 bases). The V and J ends lost 2 bases and 7 bases respectively, with 15 bases between them. The CDR3 totals 15 residues. Germline-derived CDR1 and CDR2 are SGHAT and FQDESV (reference sequence). Written as DNA, the CDR3 is TGTGCCAGCAGCTTACGGGGATTCCAACGGAATGAGCAGTTCTTC. Protein product: CASSLRGFQRNEQFF. Filled out from reference TRBV11-1 and TRBJ2-1, the complete variable domain reads EAEVAQSPRYKITEKSQAVAFWCDPISGHATLYWYRQILGQGPELLVQFQDESVVDDSQLPKDRFSAERLKGVDSTLKIQPAELGDSAMYLCASSLRGFQRNEQFFGPGTRLTVL.

This clonotype is medium-sized by share. V and J are TRBV7-2 and TRBJ2-1; D is perhaps TRBD1 (6 bases). The germline gives CDR1 SGHTA, CDR2 FQGNSA. The CDR3 runs to 13 residues. V was pared by 5 bases and J by 13 bases, with 18 bases between. The CDR3 sequence is CASSGRKGETQFF. The CDR3 nucleotides read TGTGCCAGCAGCGGACGGAAGGGGGAGACCCAGTTCTTC.

At least ten counts were recorded for this clonotype. This CDR3 reads CASSDGDSEAAEQYF. Here the CDR3 DNA reads TGTGCCAGCAGTGACGGGGACTCTGAAGCGGCTGAGCAGTACTTC. The rearrangement uses TRBV6-4 and TRBJ2-5, with a tentative D call TRBD2 (6 bases). Trimming removed 2 bases at V and 11 bases at J, with 21 bases between. Germline CDR1 is MRHNA and CDR2 is SNTAGT. The CDR3 contains 15 residues.

This clonotype was picked up many times. The V call is TRBV25-1, the J call TRBJ2-5; D might be TRBD1 (6 bases). CDR3 size: 17 residues. V gave up 2 bases and J gave up 1 base, with 17 bases separating them. In germline, CDR1 is MGHDK, CDR2 SYGVNS. The CDR3, as DNA: TGTGCCAGCAGTGAACCTCAGGGGTCGAACCCCCAAGAGACCCAGTACTTC. Translated, it gives CASSEPQGSNPQETQYF. Combining the CDR3 with reference TRBV25-1 and TRBJ2-5 gives the whole variable domain EADIYQTPRYLVIGTGKKITLECSQTMGHDKMYWYQQDPGMELHLIHYSYGVNSTEKGDLSSESTVSRIRTEHFPLTLESARPSHTSQYLCASSEPQGSNPQETQYFGPGTRLLVL.

Worth noting for this clonotype: This may come from a read error, since a much larger clone is one base off. This chain uses TRBV6-1 with TRBJ2-1, with 9 bases lining up with TRBD1. This CDR3 contains 15 residues. Germline assignment: CDR1 MNHNS and CDR2 SASEGT. The CDR3: CASRRDRESSYEQLF. The CDR3 nucleotides are TGTGCCAGCAGGAGGGACAGGGAGAGCTCCTACGAGCAGTTATTC.

CDR3 sequence reads: CASSPPGLLTDTQYF. The CDR3 DNA reads as TGTGCCAGCAGCCCCCCGGGACTCCTCACAGATACGCAGTATTTT. The chain is built from TRBV11-3 and TRBJ2-3; the D gene is possibly TRBD2 (6 bases). The germline CDR1 and CDR2 sequences are SGHNT and YENEEA. This CDR3 contains 15 residues. V was shortened by 5 bases and J by 2 bases, with 14 bases between the two germline ends.

This clonotype occurred a few times. V and J are TRBV6-5 and TRBJ2-6; D uncertain. Trimming took 8 bases from V and 0 from J, leaving 11 bases between them. Germline-derived CDR1 and CDR2 are MNHEY and SVGAGI. This CDR3 has 15 amino acids. The CDR3 nucleotides are TGTGCCAGCCGCCCGGACCGCTCTGGGGCCAACGTCCTGACTTTC. The encoded protein is CASRPDRSGANVLTF.

The table lists this clonotype with a count of one. The J gene is TRBJ2-4, the V gene TRBV6-5; TRBD2 matches at 8 bases. The J call may be faulty, since TRBJ2-5 better matches the DNA end. Germline lookup yields CDR1 MNHEY and CDR2 SVGAGI. The CDR3 spans 14 residues. CDR3 nucleotides: TGTGCCAGCAATAGCGGGGCGATGGGAGAGACCCAGTACTTC. Amino acid sequence: CASNSGAMGETQYF.

As to this clonotype: A read error may account for a junction end that differs from germline. The V call is TRBV7-6, the J call TRBJ2-1; D unresolved. The CDR3 has 12 amino acids. From germline, CDR1 is SGHVS and CDR2 FNYEAQ. The CDR3 nucleotides read TGTGCTAGCACCTCCTCGGGCGGTGAGCAGTTCTTC. As protein: CASTSSGGEQFF.